This T cell receptor beta chain was identified in a study of cytomegalovirus exposure and HLA in healthy donors. The junction had 11 bases not matched to a gene; V was cut back by 4 bases and J by 4 bases. The CDR3 runs 16 residues. Germline loops: CDR1 MGHRA, CDR2 YSYEKL. Amplification used 60 Vbeta primers and 13 Jbeta primers. The data were produced by immunoSEQ multiplex PCR, yet TCRdb's version contains in-frame clones alone and is incomplete. The sample shows 100,000 to 150,000 clones, 70% to 85% of them seen only once. This clone was seen once. This chain joins TRBV4-1 and TRBJ2-5; 8 bases map to TRBD1. The clonotype comes from a boy aged 2 to 10 in good health and CMV-seronegative. The sample was PBMCs. The CDR3 loop reads CASSLRTGSEGETQYF. In nucleotides, the CDR3 is TGCGCCAGCAGCCTCCGGACAGGGAGCGAGGGAGAGACCCAGTACTTC.